These T cell receptor beta chains were read from a single sample in a study of chemoradiotherapy in HPV16-positive cancers. Sequenced by immunoSEQ multiplex PCR; TCRdb stores in-frame clones only, minus some. The sample yields 36,000 or so clones, roughly 78% seen once. Source: blood, taken from a patient who underwent chemoradiotherapy. Source of these receptors: a human donor with HPV-associated anogenital cancer. The CDR3 runs from the conserved cysteine through the conserved F or W.

TRBJ2-5 TRBV9 CASSDRQETQYF
TRBJ1-3 TRBV25-1 CASSESRGKGSGNTIYF
TRBJ2-6 TRBV7-9 CASSPSLALGANVLTF
TRBJ1-2 TRBV6-1 CASSLRELTLYGYTF
TRBJ1-5 TRBV6-1 CASSPTPSIQPQHF
TRBJ1-2 TRBV6-1 CASSEGGTGVNYGYTF
TRBJ2-1 TRBV6-5 CASSSGGWNEQFF
TRBJ2-7 TRBV30 CARGAGSSYEQYF
TRBJ2-5 TRBV5-1 CASSLELIDPQYF
TRBJ2-7 TRBV27 CASSLVLTRGGLYEQYF
TRBJ1-2 TRBV27 CASSLRVGVDGYTF
TRBJ2-1 TRBV10-3 CAISDPLAGGHEQFF
TRBJ2-7 TRBV11-2 CASSPTSTATEQYF
TRBJ2-2 TRBV5-1 CASSLDQVTGELFF
TRBJ1-5 TRBV6-6 CASSYTLGGQPQHF
TRBJ1-2 TRBV5-1 CASSLERAGGYTF